These 6 T cell receptor beta chains were sequenced from one sample in a study of cytomegalovirus exposure and HLA in healthy donors. The PCR employed 60 Vbeta primers together with 13 Jbeta primers. Profiled with immunoSEQ multiplex PCR; TCRdb holds only in-frame clones, not every one. The data show approximately 190,000 clones, 82% seen once. The sample comprised PBMCs. The receptors derive from a young woman in good health and CMV-seronegative.

CDR3 in DNA: TGTGCCAGCAGCGGACCGGGACAGGGGGCTTATGGCTACACCTTC. Amino acid sequence: CASSGPGQGAYGYTF. The chain is built from TRBV7-8 and TRBJ1-2; 12 bases are a match to TRBD1. There are 15 residues in the CDR3. Germline-derived CDR1 and CDR2 are SGHVS and FQNEAQ. V dropped 5 bases and J dropped 5; count of bases not matched to a gene: 6.

The DNA for the CDR3 is TGCGCCAGCTGCCCGGGACAGGACAATGAAAAACTGTTTTTT. Amino acid sequence: CASCPGQDNEKLFF. The V call is TRBV5-1, the J call TRBJ1-4; 8 bases are a match to TRBD1. Germline CDR1 SGHRS, CDR2 YFSETQ. This CDR3 comprises 14 residues. Unmatched junction bases numbered 7, after V lost 7 bases and J lost 5 bases.

This rearrangement joins TRBV11-2 to TRBJ1-2; no firm D call. This CDR3 has 12 amino acids. Germline CDR1 reads SGHAT; CDR2 reads FQNNGV. The V gene lost 5 bases and the J gene lost 7 bases, with 11 bases spanning the gap. The CDR3 region is CASSPTRVGYTF. CDR3 bases: TGTGCCAGCAGCCCGACTAGGGTTGGCTACACCTTC.

The gene calls are TRBV5-1 and TRBJ2-1; possibly TRBD1 for D (8 bases). From germline, CDR1 is SGHRS and CDR2 YFSETQ. V was pared by 10 bases and J by 10 bases, with 21 bases between. The CDR3 contains 13 residues. The CDR3 loop reads CAAKTGEAGEQFF. The CDR3 bases are TGCGCCGCCAAGACAGGGGAAGCGGGGGAGCAGTTCTTC.

V and J are TRBV7-8 and TRBJ1-1; perhaps TRBD1 as D (6 bases). The CDR3 covers 13 residues. Trimming took off 8 bases at V and 1 base at J, with 11 bases between the two ends. CDR1 and CDR2 (germline): SGHVS, FQNEAQ. The CDR3 loop reads CASVRGRNTEAFF. In nucleotides, the CDR3 is TGTGCCAGCGTGAGGGGGAGGAACACTGAAGCTTTCTTT.

The chain has TRBV11-2 and TRBJ2-3, with D possibly TRBD2 on 6 matching bases. Germline V CDR1 and CDR2: SGHAT, FQNNGV. This CDR3 comprises 16 residues. V lost 5 bases, J lost 5 bases, and 20 bases lay in between. The CDR3 loop reads CASSHWPEGRGDTQYF. In DNA form, the CDR3 reads TGTGCCAGCAGCCATTGGCCGGAGGGCCGAGGAGATACGCAGTATTTT.